The 29 T cell receptor beta chains below all came from one sample that was sequenced in a study of OX40 agonist ivuxolimab in advanced cancers. Sequencing was performed with immunoSEQ multiplex PCR; in TCRdb, only in-frame clones are kept and a portion is missing. The data hold more than 50,000 clones, with 70% to 85% observed a single time. The sample was CD4+ or CD8+ T cells sorted from blood, taken in a trial of the OX40 agonist ivuxolimab. Receptor source: an adult with an advanced solid tumor such as melanoma, head and neck, liver or kidney cancer.

The gene calls are TRBV6-6 and TRBJ1-4; the D is unclear. Germline CDR1 MNHNY, CDR2 SVGAGI (reference sequence). The V end lost 5 bases, the J end lost 5 bases, and 9 bases lay between the germline ends. The CDR3 is 13 amino acids. CDR3 amino acids: CASSRQSNEKLFF. The CDR3 DNA sequence: TGTGCCAGCAGTCGTCAGTCCAATGAAAAACTGTTTTTT.

The genes are TRBV5-4 and TRBJ2-3; D uncertain. The germline V gene encodes CDR1 SGHNT and CDR2 YYREEE (reference sequence). V was cut by 1 base and J by 3 bases, with 15 bases left in between. The CDR3 totals 16 residues. The chain's CDR3 is CASSLRTVLGTDTQYF. Written as DNA, the CDR3 is TGTGCCAGCAGCTTGCGTACAGTCCTTGGAACAGATACGCAGTATTTT.

The V call is TRBV6-1, the J call TRBJ1-2; D not resolved. In germline, CDR1 is MNHNS, CDR2 SASEGT. The CDR3 sequence is 12 residues long. The V end was cut by 8 bases, the J end by 4 bases, with 11 bases between. In DNA form, the CDR3 reads TGTGCCAGCTACACACGAGTCTATGGCTACACCTTC. It yields the protein CASYTRVYGYTF.

The V call is TRBV5-1, the J call TRBJ2-1; D tentatively reads TRBD1 or TRBD2 (5 bases each). There are 14 residues in the CDR3. The germline gives CDR1 SGHRS, CDR2 YFSETQ. The V gene lost 4 bases and the J gene lost 8 bases, with 16 bases spanning the gap. The chain's CDR3 is CASSRDQGIDEQFF. CDR3 in DNA: TGCGCCAGCAGCCGGGATCAGGGAATTGATGAGCAGTTCTTC. Full variable domain (rest looked up from reference TRBV5-1 and TRBJ2-1): KAGVTQTPRYLIKTRGQQVTLSCSPISGHRSVSWYQQTPGQGLQFLFEYFSETQRNKGNFPGRFSGRQFSNSRSEMNVSTLELGDSALYLCASSRDQGIDEQFFGPGTRLTVL.

This chain joins TRBV6-6 and TRBJ2-1; no definite D call. Trimming removed 5 bases at V and 0 bases at J, with 8 bases between. The CDR3 is 14 amino acids. Germline V gives CDR1 MNHNY, CDR2 SVGAGI (reference sequence). The CDR3 DNA reads as TGTGCCAGCAGTAAGACGGACTCCTACAATGAGCAGTTCTTC. This codes for CASSKTDSYNEQFF.

The chain carries TRBV5-8 and TRBJ2-3, with unresolved D. V lost 7 bases, J lost 3 bases, and 21 bases lay in between. CDR1 is SGHTS, CDR2 YDEGEE, per germline. The CDR3 covers 16 residues. CDR3 residues: CASWKNRAYRTDTQYF. Written as DNA, the CDR3 is TGTGCCAGCTGGAAAAATCGGGCATATAGGACAGATACGCAGTATTTT.

This clone has only a few counts. CDR3 residues: CASRAEGGYTF. Here the CDR3 DNA reads TGTGCCAGCAGGGCCGAGGGTGGCTACACCTTC. This sequence joins TRBV2 and TRBJ1-2; D is uncertain. Per the germline V gene, CDR1 is SNHLY and CDR2 is FYNNEI. Trimming took off 6 bases at V and 7 bases at J, with 9 bases between the two ends. The CDR3 has 11 residues.

This sequence joins TRBV11-2 and TRBJ1-3; possible D gene TRBD1, 6 bases. This CDR3 is 16 amino acids long. Trimming shortened V by 1 base and J by 4 bases, and 14 bases separated the two germline ends. Per the germline V gene, CDR1 is SGHAT and CDR2 is FQNNGV. Written as DNA, the CDR3 is TGTGCCAGCAGCTTAGTTGCAGGGGTCGCGGGAAACACCATATATTTT. Translating it yields CASSLVAGVAGNTIYF.

The rearrangement joins TRBV2 to TRBJ2-3; 10 positions agree with TRBD2. From germline, CDR1 is SNHLY and CDR2 FYNNEI. The CDR3 is made up of 17 amino acids. V lost 7 bases to trimming and J lost 1 base; unmatched junction nucleotides: 11. The CDR3 nucleotides read TGTGCCAGCAAAAAGCGGGGGGGCCAAATAGGCACAGATACGCAGTATTTT. Its translation is CASKKRGGQIGTDTQYF.

V gene TRBV2 combines with J gene TRBJ2-3, with TRBD2 identical over 9 bases. Trimming removed 6 bases from V and 6 bases from J; junction bases left unmatched: 13. This CDR3 spans 16 amino acids. Germline V gene lookup returns CDR1 SNHLY and CDR2 FYNNEI. CDR3 region: CASRPLAGAVRDTQYF. DNA of the CDR3: TGTGCCAGCAGGCCCTTAGCGGGGGCCGTGCGGGATACGCAGTATTTT.

This chain connects TRBV7-9 to TRBJ2-1; D gene uncertain. Trimming stripped 7 bases from V and 0 bases from J, with 7 bases between. The V gene's germline CDR1 is SEHNR and CDR2 FQNEAQ (reference sequence). The CDR3 is made up of 13 amino acids. DNA for the CDR3: TGTGCCAGCACCCCTTCCTCCTACAATGAGCAGTTCTTC. Translation: CASTPSSYNEQFF.

Written as DNA, the CDR3 is TGTGCCAGCGGAGACAGGGGGAATGGCTACACCTTC. As protein: CASGDRGNGYTF. The genes are TRBV7-3 and TRBJ1-2, with 9 positions matching TRBD1. The CDR3 is made up of 12 amino acids. Unmatched junction bases numbered 4, after V lost 8 bases and J lost 6 bases. The germline CDR1 and CDR2 sequences are SGHTA and FQGTGA.

This clone was recorded a few times. This rearrangement joins TRBV2 to TRBJ2-1, with 15 bases fitting TRBD2. The ends lost 5 bases at V and 0 bases at J; junction bases unmatched: 5. The CDR3 extends over 18 amino acids. CDR1 is SNHLY, CDR2 FYNNEI, per germline. The CDR3 loop reads CASSLLGLAGGSYNEQFF. As DNA, the CDR3 is TGTGCCAGCAGTCTTTTGGGACTAGCGGGGGGCTCCTACAATGAGCAGTTCTTC.

This clone appeared once. J is TRBJ2-7 and V is TRBV18; D is possibly TRBD2 (6 bases). Between the trimmed V and J ends, which lost 2 bases and 0 bases, there was a span of 11 bases. Germline loops: CDR1 KGHSH, CDR2 LQKENI. This CDR3 comprises 15 residues. The CDR3, as DNA: TGTGCCAGCTCACCATCGGGAGTAAGCTCCTACGAGCAGTACTTC. Amino acid sequence: CASSPSGVSSYEQYF. The variable domain in full, completed from reference TRBV18 and TRBJ2-7, reads NAGVMQNPRHLVRRRGQEARLRCSPMKGHSHVYWYRQLPEEGLKFMVYLQKENIIDESGMPKERFSAEFPKEGPSILRIQQVVRGDSAAYFCASSPSGVSSYEQYFGPGTRLTVT.

This clone was picked up many times. V and J are TRBV7-8 and TRBJ2-7, with D possibly being TRBD1 (7 bases). Germline lookup yields CDR1 SGHVS and CDR2 FQNEAQ. V lost 0 bases to trimming and J lost 4 bases, with 22 bases between them. There are 18 residues in the CDR3. CDR3 protein: CASSLAMSGAAGGYEQYF. CDR3 DNA sequence: TGTGCCAGCAGCTTAGCGATGAGTGGGGCGGCAGGGGGGTACGAGCAGTACTTC.

The chain joins TRBV19 to TRBJ2-5; a weak D match, TRBD1 (5 bases). CDR3 size: 13 residues. Germline CDR1 is LNHDA and CDR2 is SQIVND (reference sequence). V was cut by 5 bases and J by 0 bases, with 7 bases left in between. In DNA, the CDR3 is TGTGCCAGTAGTCCCAGGGACCAAGAGACCCAGTACTTC. Encoded protein: CASSPRDQETQYF.

The chain recombines TRBV6-1 with TRBJ2-2, with 9 bases that match TRBD1. Germline values: CDR1 MNHNS, CDR2 SASEGT. The CDR3 length is 17 residues. V shed 4 bases, J shed 0 bases, and the junction held 6 bases outside the gene matches. The chain's CDR3 is CASSAATGGANTGELFF. In DNA form, the CDR3 reads TGTGCCAGCAGTGCGGCGACAGGGGGGGCGAACACCGGGGAGCTGTTTTTT.

This chain links TRBV6-1 with TRBJ2-3, with D possibly TRBD2 on 7 matching bases. The CDR3 runs 14 residues. The germline V gene encodes CDR1 MNHNS and CDR2 SASEGT. V dropped 5 bases and J dropped 2 bases, with 11 bases sitting between them. CDR3 bases: TGTGCCAGCAGTACCCGGGGGGCCACAGATACGCAGTATTTT. This sequence encodes CASSTRGATDTQYF.

The genes are TRBV15 and TRBJ1-1, with D hard to call. Per the germline V gene, CDR1 is LNHNV and CDR2 is YYDKDF (reference sequence). The V end lost 3 bases, the J end lost 1 base, and 3 bases lay between the germline ends. The CDR3 consists of 12 residues. The CDR3 region is CATSRQNTEAFF. The CDR3 DNA follows: TGTGCCACCAGCAGGCAGAACACTGAAGCTTTCTTT.

The chain joins TRBV6-1 to TRBJ2-1, with no clear D. The CDR3 consists of 12 residues. Per germline, CDR1 MNHNS and CDR2 SASEGT. V was trimmed by 7 bases and J by 8 bases, leaving 12 bases between them. The CDR3 DNA is TGTGCCAGCACCTCCCCCAGCTATGAGCAGTTCTTC. It translates to CASTSPSYEQFF.

V gene TRBV27 combines with J gene TRBJ2-7; tentative D call: TRBD2 (6 bases). CDR1 is MNHEY, CDR2 SMNVEV, per germline (reference sequence). The ends were cut back, 7 bases at V and 2 bases at J, with 15 bases in the middle. This CDR3 has 14 amino acids. The CDR3 region is CASTKAGSPYEQYF. In DNA form, the CDR3 reads TGTGCCAGCACCAAAGCGGGCTCCCCCTACGAGCAGTACTTC.

The chain carries TRBV5-1 and TRBJ1-4; D unresolved. CDR1 is SGHRS and CDR2 is YFSETQ in the germline V gene. This CDR3 region has 15 residues. V was pared by 3 bases and J by 0 bases, with 9 bases between. Here the CDR3 reads CASSYGPATNEKLFF. The CDR3 nucleotides read TGCGCCAGCAGCTACGGGCCCGCAACTAATGAAAAACTGTTTTTT.

V usage is TRBV7-2 and J usage is TRBJ2-3, with D maybe TRBD1 (5 bases). V was clipped by 1 base and J by 0 bases, with 8 bases between them. The CDR3 runs to 15 residues. Germline V CDR1 and CDR2: SGHTA, FQGNSA. The CDR3 nucleotides read TGTGCCAGCAGCTTAGTTGGGGCAAGCACAGATACGCAGTATTTT. This translates into CASSLVGASTDTQYF.

The V gene is TRBV5-1, the J gene TRBJ2-5; 10 bases are a match to TRBD2. Looked up from germline, CDR1 is SGHRS and CDR2 is YFSETQ. V was clipped by 7 bases and J by 2 bases; unmatched bases: 11. This CDR3 is 16 amino acids long. CDR3 in DNA: TGCGCCAGCCGCTATCCGGGACTAGCGCCACAAGAGACCCAGTACTTC. This translates into CASRYPGLAPQETQYF.

The genes are TRBV11-2 and TRBJ2-3; no definite D call. Germline V gene sequence: CDR1 SGHAT, CDR2 FQNNGV. V shed 1 base and J shed 4 bases, with 3 bases lying between them. The CDR3 consists of 12 residues. In DNA form, the CDR3 reads TGTGCCAGCAGCTTAGTGGCAGATACGCAGTATTTT. This gives the protein CASSLVADTQYF.

The chain links TRBV6-4 to TRBJ1-2; TRBD1 is a possible D gene (5 bases). Germline V gene sequence: CDR1 MRHNA, CDR2 SNTAGT. The ends were cut back, 6 bases at V and 2 bases at J, with 16 bases in the middle. CDR3 length: 15 amino acids. In DNA form, the CDR3 reads TGTGCCAGCAGCCTGAATACAGGTCCCAACTATGGCTACACCTTC. This encodes CASSLNTGPNYGYTF.

This chain links TRBV27 with TRBJ2-5; D tentatively reads TRBD1 or TRBD2 (7 bases each). V dropped 3 bases and J dropped 10 bases, with 15 bases sitting between them. Germline assignment: CDR1 MNHEY and CDR2 SMNVEV (reference sequence). The CDR3 consists of 13 residues. The CDR3 here is CASSFGGGQIQYF. The CDR3 bases are TGTGCCAGCAGTTTTGGCGGGGGACAGATCCAGTACTTC.

The chain uses TRBV18 and TRBJ1-4; D is unresolved. The germline gives CDR1 KGHSH, CDR2 LQKENI. The CDR3 runs 15 residues. V was pared by 2 bases and J by 8 bases, with 15 bases between. CDR3 sequence (DNA): TGTGCCAGCTCACCAAGTTTATCTAAGCAGGAAAAACTGTTTTTT. This codes for CASSPSLSKQEKLFF. Combining the CDR3 with reference TRBV18 and TRBJ1-4 gives the whole variable domain NAGVMQNPRHLVRRRGQEARLRCSPMKGHSHVYWYRQLPEEGLKFMVYLQKENIIDESGMPKERFSAEFPKEGPSILRIQQVVRGDSAAYFCASSPSLSKQEKLFFGSGTQLSVL.

Turning to this clone: Within the sample, other DNA sequences also encode this same CDR3. The chain recombines TRBV7-9 with TRBJ1-4; 8 bases line up with TRBD1. The CDR3 runs 14 residues. Germline V lookup: CDR1 SEHNR, CDR2 FQNEAQ (reference sequence). J was trimmed by 7 bases and V by 5 bases; bases with no gene match: 6. The CDR3 region has the DNA TGTGCCAGCAGCCTCACAGGGGGGGGTGAAAAACTGTTTTTT. Protein: CASSLTGGGEKLFF.